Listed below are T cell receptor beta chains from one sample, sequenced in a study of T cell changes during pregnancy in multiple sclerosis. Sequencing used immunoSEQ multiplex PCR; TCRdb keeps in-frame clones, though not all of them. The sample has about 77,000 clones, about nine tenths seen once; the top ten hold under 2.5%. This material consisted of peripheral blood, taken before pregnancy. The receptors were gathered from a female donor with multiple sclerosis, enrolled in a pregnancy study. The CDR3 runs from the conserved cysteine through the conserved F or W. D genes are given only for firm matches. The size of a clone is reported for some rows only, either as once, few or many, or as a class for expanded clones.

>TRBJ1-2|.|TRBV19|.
TGTGCCAGTAGTCCTGGTTCAGGGAATGAAAAAGCTAACTATGGCTACACCTTC
CASSPGSGNEKANYGYTF
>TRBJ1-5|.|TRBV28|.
TGTGCCAGCAGTTTAGCCGGGGGGGGGAGCGCTCAGCCCCAGCATTTT
CASSLAGGGSAQPQHF
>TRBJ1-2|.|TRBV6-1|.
TGTGCCAGCAGTGAAGCAGGGGGAGACTATGGCTACACCTTC
CASSEAGGDYGYTF
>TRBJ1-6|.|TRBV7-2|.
TGTGCCAGCAGCTCGACCCCGGGAGGAAATAATTCACCCCTCCACTTT
CASSSTPGGNNSPLHF
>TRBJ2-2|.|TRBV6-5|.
TGTGCCAGCAGTGTATCCGGGGAGCTGTTTTTT
CASSVSGELFF
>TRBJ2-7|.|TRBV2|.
TGTGCCAGCATTGTTGGCAGGGCCTCCTACGAGCAGTACTTC
CASIVGRASYEQYF
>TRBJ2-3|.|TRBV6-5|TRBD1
TGTGCCAGCAGCCGACAGGGGGCGCACACAGATACGCAGTATTTT
CASSRQGAHTDTQYF
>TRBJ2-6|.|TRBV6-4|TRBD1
TGTGCCAGCAGTGAGGGGACAGGGGGCTCTGGGGCCAACGTCCTGACTTTC
CASSEGTGGSGANVLTF
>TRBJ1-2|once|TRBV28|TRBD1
TGTGCCAGCAGTGTGACAGGGTCAGCTAACTATGGCTACACCTTC
CASSVTGSANYGYTF
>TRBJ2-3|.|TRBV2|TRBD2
TGTGCCAGCAGTCCCGAGGGTCTAGCGGTAACTAGCACAGATACGCAGTATTTT
CASSPEGLAVTSTDTQYF
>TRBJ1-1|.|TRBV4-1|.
TGCGCCAGCAGCCAAGACTCCGACAGGATTAACACTGAAGCTTTCTTT
CASSQDSDRINTEAFF
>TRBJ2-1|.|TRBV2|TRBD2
TGTGCCACGGGGACTAGCGGGGGGACTCCATACAATGAGCAGTTCTTC
CATGTSGGTPYNEQFF
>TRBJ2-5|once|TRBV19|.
TGTGCCAGTAGCCAAAATCGGGGGACCCAGTACTTC
CASSQNRGTQYF
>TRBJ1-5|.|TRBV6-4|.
TGTGCCAGCAGTGAAGAGGCGAGCAATCAGCCCCAGCATTTT
CASSEEASNQPQHF
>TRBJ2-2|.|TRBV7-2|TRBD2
TGTGCCAGCAGCTTCACTAGCGGGGGGGCCTTCGGGGAGCTGTTTTTT
CASSFTSGGAFGELFF
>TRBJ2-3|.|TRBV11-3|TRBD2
TGTGCCAGCAGCGACGGGGGGGTAAGCACAGATACGCAGTATTTT
CASSDGGVSTDTQYF
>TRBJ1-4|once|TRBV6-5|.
TGTGCCAGCAGTTCCTTGCACCCTAGCGTTGAAAAACTGTTTTTT
CASSSLHPSVEKLFF
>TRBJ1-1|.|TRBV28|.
TGTGCCAGCAGTTCCACCCTATCAGCTTTCTTT
CASSSTLSAFF
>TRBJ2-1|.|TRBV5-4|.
TGTGCCAGCAGCTCGGTCCGGGGTCGGCACGGGGGAGGATACAATGAGCAGTTCTTC
CASSSVRGRHGGGYNEQFF
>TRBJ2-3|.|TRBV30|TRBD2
TGTGCCTGGAGTGAGAGTAGCGGGGGATTTAACCCAGATACGCAGTATTTT
CAWSESSGGFNPDTQYF
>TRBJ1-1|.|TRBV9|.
TGTGCCAGCAGCGATAGCAGAGTCAGGGGCAGGTCTGAAGCTTTCTTT
CASSDSRVRGRSEAFF
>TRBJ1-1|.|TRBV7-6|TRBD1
TGTGCCAGCAGCTCGCAGGGACAGGGGAACACTGAAGCTTTCTTT
CASSSQGQGNTEAFF
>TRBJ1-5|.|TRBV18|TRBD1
TGTGCCAGCTCACCCGGGACAGGGGGGGTGAATCAGCCCCAGCATTTT
CASSPGTGGVNQPQHF
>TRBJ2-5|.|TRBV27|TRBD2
TGTGCCAGCAGTTTATCTCCGGGGGGGTACGCGACCCAGTACTTC
CASSLSPGGYATQYF
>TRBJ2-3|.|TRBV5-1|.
TGCGCCAGCAGCTGGGGACTTTTCACAGATACGCAGTATTTT
CASSWGLFTDTQYF
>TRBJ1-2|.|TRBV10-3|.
TGTGCCATCAGTGAGTCAGGAGGGGACGGCTACACCTTC
CAISESGGDGYTF
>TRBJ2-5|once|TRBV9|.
TGTGCCAGCACCACGGGAGGGGGCCAGGAGACCCAGTACTTC
CASTTGGGQETQYF
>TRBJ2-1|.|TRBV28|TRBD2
TGTGCCAGCAGTGTAACTAGCGGGAAGATAAATGAGCAGTTCTTC
CASSVTSGKINEQFF
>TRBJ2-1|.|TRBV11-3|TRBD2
TGTGCCAGCAGTTATGAAGCGGGGTCCTACAATGAGCAGTTCTTC
CASSYEAGSYNEQFF
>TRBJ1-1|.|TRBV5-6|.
TGTGCCAGCAGCGCCGCGGGGCGGATTGAAGCTTTCTTT
CASSAAGRIEAFF
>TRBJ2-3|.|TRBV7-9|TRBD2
TGTGCCATCGGACTAGCGGGGGGAGATACGCAGTATTTT
CAIGLAGGDTQYF
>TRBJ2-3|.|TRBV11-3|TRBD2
TGTGCCAGCAGCTTAAGTGCGGGGGGCCCCCAGCGCACAGATACGCAGTATTTT
CASSLSAGGPQRTDTQYF
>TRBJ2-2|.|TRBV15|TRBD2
TGTGCCACCAGCAGAGATCTCGGGGGGGCGTGGACCGGGGAGCTGTTTTTT
CATSRDLGGAWTGELFF
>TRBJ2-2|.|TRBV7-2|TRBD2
TGTGCCAGCAGCGTGGGACTAGCGGGGGGCCGGGACACCGGGGAGCTGTTTTTT
CASSVGLAGGRDTGELFF
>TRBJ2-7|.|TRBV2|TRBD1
TGTGCCAGCAGGAGGACAGGTAGAGCTCTGCCGCAGTACTTC
CASRRTGRALPQYF
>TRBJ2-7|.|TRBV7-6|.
TGTGCCAGCAGCTTAGAAGTCGGCGGCTCCTACGAGCAGTACTTC
CASSLEVGGSYEQYF
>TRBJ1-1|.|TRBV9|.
TGTGCCAGCAGCACAACAGGGAACACTGAAGCTTTCTTT
CASSTTGNTEAFF
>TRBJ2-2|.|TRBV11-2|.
TGTGCCAGCCTAGCCGGACAGTTCACCGGGGAGCTGTTTTTT
CASLAGQFTGELFF
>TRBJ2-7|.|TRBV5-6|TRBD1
TGTGCCAGCAGCTTACAACCACACAGGGGGCACGAGCAGTACTTC
CASSLQPHRGHEQYF